This entry lists 7 T cell receptor beta chains sequenced from one sample in a study of T cell repertoires in cytomegalovirus infection. Each CDR3 protein is one row after TCRdb ran MiXCR on the reads. The sample includes 490,000 or so distinct CDR3 sequences, about 10% of them seen just once. The sequencing sample was made of PBMCs. These receptors all stem from a human donor in good health (CMV status not recorded). Some clones in this sample may be carry-over from other donors' samples.

This clonotype came up many times. V gene TRBV5-1 combines with J gene TRBJ2-7; a weak D match, TRBD1 (6 bases). The germline gives CDR1 SGHRS, CDR2 YFSETQ. Trimming pared 5 bases from V and 3 bases from J, leaving 12 bases between. This CDR3 has 13 residues. CDR3: CASRWTDDYEQYF. CDR3 sequence (DNA): TGCGCCAGCAGGTGGACAGATGACTACGAGCAGTACTTC.

Only a few counts were recorded for this clonotype. The chain uses TRBV13 and TRBJ1-5, with D uncertain. Germline values: CDR1 PRHDT, CDR2 FYEKMQ (reference sequence). The V end was cut by 4 bases, the J end by 5 bases, with 9 bases between. This CDR3 is 13 amino acids long. The CDR3 is CASSSAPHQPQHF. CDR3 bases: TGTGCCAGCAGCTCTGCCCCCCATCAGCCCCAGCATTTT. Variable domain in full (rest from reference TRBV13 and TRBJ1-5): AAGVIQSPRHLIKEKRETATLKCYPIPRHDTVYWYQQGPGQDPQFLISFYEKMQSDKGSIPDRFSAQQFSDYHSELNMSSLELGDSALYFCASSSAPHQPQHFGDGTRLSIL.

This clonotype has at least ten counts. The chain uses TRBV4-2 and TRBJ2-3; 14 bases align to TRBD2. The CDR3 is made up of 17 amino acids. V gave up 2 bases and J gave up 6 bases; unmatched junction bases: 7. Germline lookup yields CDR1 LGHNA and CDR2 YNFKEQ. In DNA, the CDR3 is TGTGCCAGCAGCCAACTGACTAGCGGGGGGGGCGGCGATACGCAGTATTTT. Residues: CASSQLTSGGGGDTQYF.

This clonotype has only a few counts. This chain uses TRBV4-2 with TRBJ1-1; the D is unclear. The germline CDR1 and CDR2 sequences are LGHNA and YNFKEQ. Trimming took 0 bases from V and 4 from J, leaving 24 bases between them. The length of the CDR3 is 19 residues. The CDR3, as DNA: TGTGCCAGCAGCCAAGATTATGTGGGGAACGCGGCGGTGAGCACTGAAGCTTTCTTT. Translation gives CASSQDYVGNAAVSTEAFF.

The sample holds many counts of this clonotype. This chain links TRBV12-5 with TRBJ1-5; 8 bases match TRBD1. V trimming: 5 bases; J trimming: 5 bases; junction bases outside the gene matches: 5. There are 14 residues in the CDR3. Germline assignment: CDR1 LGHNT and CDR2 FRNRAP. CDR3 sequence: CASGPQGDDQPQHF. CDR3 nucleotides: TGTGCTAGTGGTCCACAGGGGGACGATCAGCCCCAGCATTTT.

This clonotype was observed a handful of times. The chain carries TRBV18 and TRBJ1-6; 9 positions agree with TRBD1. Germline values: CDR1 KGHSH, CDR2 LQKENI. V gave up 2 bases and J gave up 7 bases; unmatched junction bases: 6. The CDR3 spans 16 residues. The CDR3 region has the DNA TGTGCCAGCTCACCAAGAGTGACAGGGGGGAATTCACCCCTCCACTTT. It translates to CASSPRVTGGNSPLHF.

This clonotype was recorded a few times. The V call is TRBV12-5, the J call TRBJ2-1; D is undetermined. This CDR3 has 12 amino acids. The germline V gene has CDR1 LGHNT and CDR2 FRNRAP. Trimming shortened V by 7 bases and J by 10 bases, and 14 bases separated the two germline ends. The CDR3 DNA is TGTGCTAGTGCCACTTTCGGTAGCGAGCAGTTCTTC. It yields the protein CASATFGSEQFF.